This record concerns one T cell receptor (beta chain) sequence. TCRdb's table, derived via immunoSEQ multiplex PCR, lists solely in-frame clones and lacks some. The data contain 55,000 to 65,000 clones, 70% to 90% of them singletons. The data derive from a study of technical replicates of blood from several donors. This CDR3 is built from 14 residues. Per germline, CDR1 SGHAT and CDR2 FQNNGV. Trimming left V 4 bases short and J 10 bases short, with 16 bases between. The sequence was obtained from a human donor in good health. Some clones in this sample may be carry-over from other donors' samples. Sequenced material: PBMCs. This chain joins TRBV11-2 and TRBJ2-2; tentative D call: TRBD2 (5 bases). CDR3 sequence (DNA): TGTGCCAGCAGCTCCCGACTACGCCAAGTGGAGCTGTTTTTT. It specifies CASSSRLRQVELFF.